This T cell receptor beta chain was recorded in a study of blood T cell repertoires in COVID-19. Study details: Spain, Italy and the United States supplied samples that represented acute and convalescent COVID-19. T cells, B-cell-depleted T cells, or PBMCs supplied cDNA or gDNA.

Between the trimmed V and J ends, which lost 0 bases and 6 bases, there was a span of 12 bases. This CDR3 region has 15 residues. Germline CDR1 is GTSNPN and CDR2 is SVGIG (reference sequence). In the original analysis: Quantification of nucleated cells was approximated via reference gene primer amplification. TCRdb's table, derived via immunoSEQ multiplex PCR, lists solely in-frame clones and lacks some. Clone size and the V and J calls come from that table; the DNA yielded D and trimming. The table shows 300,000 to 400,000 clones, with around 90% occurring only once. This clone was counted a few times.

This TCR came from a man in his forties or fifties with active or convalescent COVID-19. The V gene is TRBV30, the J gene TRBJ1-6; D not resolved. What was sequenced was peripheral blood. CDR3 bases: TGTGCCTGGAGTGTACTGAGGGAAAGTAATTCACCCCTCCACTTT. As protein: CAWSVLRESNSPLHF.